The 18 T cell receptor beta chains reported below all come from one sample, sequenced in a study of blood T cell repertoires in COVID-19. The table came from immunoSEQ multiplex PCR; TCRdb's copy has only in-frame clones and leaves some out. The sample includes about 300,000 clones, 70% to 90% of them seen just once. The specimen was PBMCs or T cells enriched from blood (not recorded which). These receptor sequences come from a woman aged 25 to 39 who had recovered from COVID-19.

The chain combines TRBV30 with TRBJ1-2; possibly TRBD1 for D (6 bases). V lost 4 bases and J 13 bases, leaving 16 bases between the germline ends. This CDR3 is built from 11 residues. CDR1 is GTSNPN, CDR2 SVGIG, per germline (reference sequence). The CDR3 loop is CAWIRRQVLTF. The CDR3 DNA reads TGTGCCTGGATAAGACGACAGGTCCTCACCTTC.

The chain combines TRBV5-6 with TRBJ1-3, with a possible D match to TRBD1 (6 bases). The V end lost 6 bases, the J end lost 2 bases, and 12 bases lay between the germline ends. The CDR3 is 14 amino acids. Germline V gene sequence: CDR1 SGHDT, CDR2 YYEEEE. In nucleotides, the CDR3 is TGTGCCAGCAACCAGGGGCTTGCTGGAAACACCATATATTTT. Translation: CASNQGLAGNTIYF.

The rearrangement links TRBV6-5 to TRBJ1-2; 9 bases align to TRBD1. V shed 6 bases and J 8 bases; nucleotides not matched to a gene: 7. From germline, CDR1 is MNHEY and CDR2 SVGAGI. The CDR3 has 13 residues. The CDR3: CASSQTGGGGYTF. The CDR3 DNA sequence: TGTGCCAGCAGCCAGACAGGGGGAGGAGGCTACACCTTC.

This chain connects TRBV4-2 to TRBJ2-3, with 8 bases matching TRBD2. Germline values: CDR1 LGHNA, CDR2 YNFKEQ. V gave up 3 bases and J gave up 5 bases; unmatched junction bases: 10. This CDR3 is built from 16 residues. The CDR3 sequence: CASSQEASGGKDTQYF. The DNA for the CDR3 is TGTGCCAGCAGCCAGGAGGCCAGCGGGGGAAAAGATACGCAGTATTTT.

The chain employs TRBV5-4 and TRBJ1-2; D remains ambiguous. Germline V gene data show CDR1 as SGHNT and CDR2 as YYREEE (reference sequence). The V end lost 4 bases, the J end lost 0 bases, and 10 bases lay between the germline ends. This CDR3 is 14 amino acids long. The CDR3 here is CASSLARSNYGYTF. For the CDR3, the DNA is TGTGCCAGCAGCCTGGCCAGGTCTAACTATGGCTACACCTTC.

The rearrangement uses TRBV30 and TRBJ1-5, with D hard to call. Per germline, CDR1 GTSNPN and CDR2 SVGIG (reference sequence). V lost 2 bases and J lost 7, with 9 bases in between. The CDR3 loop spans 12 amino acids. CDR3 region: CAWSPLGQPQHF. Here the CDR3 DNA reads TGTGCCTGGAGTCCACTGGGCCAGCCCCAGCATTTT.

CDR3 bases: TGCGCCAGCAGCGAAATTGCGGGACAGGCCTACAATGAGCAGTTCTTC. Translating gives CASSEIAGQAYNEQFF. The V gene is TRBV4-1, the J gene TRBJ2-1, with 8 bases identical to TRBD1. The germline V gene has CDR1 MGHRA and CDR2 YSYEKL. With V trimmed by 5 bases and J by 2 bases, 8 bases remained unmatched. The length of the CDR3 is 16 residues.

In this sample, this clone turned up once. The V gene is TRBV21-1, the J gene TRBJ1-1; the tabulated D call, TRBD1, remains unverified against the DNA. TRBV21-1 is deemed a pseudogene. The CDR3 runs to 14 residues. The DNA for the CDR3 is TGTGCCAGCAGCATCCACAGGGAAGGCGCTGAAGCTTTCTTT. Its protein product is CASSIHREGAEAFF.

V gene TRBV20-1 combines with J gene TRBJ2-3, with 9 bases that match TRBD2. The V gene's germline CDR1 is DFQATT and CDR2 SNEGSKA (reference sequence). J lost 2 bases, V lost 3 bases, and 6 bases had no gene match. CDR3 size: 15 residues. CDR3 in amino acids: CSASGAGGTTDTQYF. For the CDR3, the DNA is TGCAGTGCTAGTGGAGCGGGGGGCACCACAGATACGCAGTATTTT.

The chain couples TRBV18 to TRBJ1-2; 7 bases are shared with TRBD1. CDR3 length: 16 residues. V lost 2 bases and J lost 6; bases outside the gene matches: 12. CDR1 KGHSH and CDR2 LQKENI come from the germline V gene. The CDR3 region is CASSPEGAGGLDGYTF. CDR3 in DNA: TGTGCCAGCTCACCAGAGGGCGCAGGGGGACTGGATGGCTACACCTTC.

This clone was recorded only once. The V gene is TRBV7-9, the J gene TRBJ2-3; D is perhaps TRBD2 (5 bases). Deletions cut 4 bases from V and 4 bases from J, with 15 bases between. Germline V gene data show CDR1 as SEHNR and CDR2 as FQNEAQ (reference sequence). The CDR3 is made up of 15 amino acids. The CDR3 nucleotides are TGTGCCAGCAGCTCCGACTCGGGATGGGCAGATACGCAGTATTTT. Translation gives CASSSDSGWADTQYF.

The CDR3 DNA is TGCAGCGGTAAACAGGCCAACACTGAAGCTTTCTTT. Translating gives CSGKQANTEAFF. The rearrangement uses TRBV29-1 and TRBJ1-1; possibly TRBD1 for D (5 bases). Trimming took 7 bases from V and 2 from J, leaving 11 bases between them. The CDR3 spans 12 residues. Germline V gene data show CDR1 as SQVTM and CDR2 as ANQGSEA.

The V call is TRBV12-3 or TRBV12-4, the J call TRBJ2-3; 7 bases match TRBD1. The CDR3 length is 12 residues. Losses at the gene ends were 10 bases for V and 1 base for J; bases not matched to a gene: 2. The CDR3, as DNA: TGTGCCACAGGACAGGGCACAGATACGCAGTATTTT. The encoded protein is CATGQGTDTQYF.

The chain uses TRBV6-2 or TRBV6-3 and TRBJ1-4; 7 nucleotides line up with TRBD1. With 4 bases clipped from V and 16 bases from J, the junction kept 6 bases outside the gene matches. The CDR3 has 11 residues. CDR1 and CDR2 from the germline V gene are MNHEY and SVGEGT. Here the CDR3 reads CASSSDRIPFF. CDR3 sequence (DNA): TGTGCCAGCAGTTCGGACAGGATTCCGTTTTTT.

The gene calls are TRBV29-1 and TRBJ2-1, with a weak D call TRBD2 (7 bases). From germline, CDR1 is SQVTM and CDR2 ANQGSEA. This CDR3 comprises 15 residues. Trimming stripped 2 bases from V and 7 bases from J, with 18 bases between. The CDR3 spells CSVEFMAGARNEQFF. The DNA for the CDR3 is TGCAGCGTTGAATTCATGGCGGGGGCCAGAAATGAGCAGTTCTTC.

The V call is TRBV21-1, the J call TRBJ1-2. TRBV21-1 constitutes a pseudogene. CDR3 length equals 16 residues. DNA for the CDR3: TGTGCCAGCAGCAAAGCGCGCCGGGGGGAGGGCTATGGCTACACCTTC. Protein sequence: CASSKARRGEGYGYTF.

The chain has TRBV7-2 and TRBJ1-5; TRBD1 matches at 10 bases. The CDR3 is 17 residues long. V lost 1 base to trimming and J lost 3 bases; unmatched junction nucleotides: 6. Germline CDR1 reads SGHTA; CDR2 reads FQGNSA. The CDR3 DNA reads as TGTGCCAGCAGCTTAGGACAGGGGGCGTATGACAATCAGCCCCAGCATTTT. Protein product: CASSLGQGAYDNQPQHF.

This clone has just a few counts. V usage is TRBV9 and J usage is TRBJ1-2, with D perhaps matching TRBD1 (5 bases). Germline CDR1 SGDLS, CDR2 YYNGEE. V shed 3 bases and J shed 4 bases, with 22 bases lying between them. The CDR3 has 17 amino acids. The CDR3 region is CASSASPLAGIGYGYTF. For the CDR3, the DNA is TGTGCCAGCAGCGCCAGCCCGCTGGCAGGGATCGGCTATGGCTACACCTTC.